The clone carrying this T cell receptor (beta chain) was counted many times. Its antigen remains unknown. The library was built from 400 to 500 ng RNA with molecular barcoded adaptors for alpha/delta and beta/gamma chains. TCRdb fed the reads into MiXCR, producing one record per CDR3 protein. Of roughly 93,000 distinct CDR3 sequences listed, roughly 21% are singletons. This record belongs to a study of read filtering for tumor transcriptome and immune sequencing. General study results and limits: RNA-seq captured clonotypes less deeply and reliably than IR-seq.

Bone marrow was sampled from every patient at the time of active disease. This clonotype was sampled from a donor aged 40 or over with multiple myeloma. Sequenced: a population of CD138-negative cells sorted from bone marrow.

The CDR3 loop reads CASSSTVNTEAFF. The CDR3 coding sequence is TGTGCCAGCAGTTCGACAGTGAACACTGAAGCTTTCTTT. V is TRBV12-3 or TRBV12-4 and J is TRBJ1-1, with D tentatively TRBD1 (5 bases). This CDR3 comprises 13 residues. Deletions cut 4 bases from V and 0 bases from J, with 6 bases between.